This T cell receptor (beta chain) originates from a study of Tregs in tolerant kidney transplant recipients. The CDR3 sequence is 15 residues long. Germline lookup yields CDR1 KGHSH and CDR2 LQKENI. The V gene lost 1 base and the J gene lost 4 bases, with 13 bases spanning the gap. Turning to this clone: The antigen is unknown. The read terminates 3 residues before the CDR3 end, so the remaining end is supplied by the germline J gene.

Produced via immunoSEQ multiplex PCR; TCRdb's table is partial and in-frame only. The repertoire shows around 15,000 clones; the top ten hold less than 4%. Mixed chimerism was transient after nonmyeloablative marrow transplants from related graft donors. The study's findings and limits: Nucleotide sequences could not be compared across some patients' samples due to primer changes. The small number of patients limits these findings pending further validation.

The J gene is TRBJ1-1, the V gene TRBV18, with a weak D call TRBD1 (5 bases). This receptor was obtained from a human patient who received a combined kidney and bone marrow transplant. Some of the T cells may derive from the graft donor. The sample consisted of CD4+ T cells from blood (PBMCs), taken 12 months after the transplant. CDR3 DNA, as far as it was read: TGTGCCAGCTCACCACGGGGGGGGTTGGGCACTGAA. It translates to CASSPRGGLGTE. The whole CDR3 sequence reads CASSPRGGLGTEAFF.